Detailed here is one TCR beta chain. Its specificity is not known. TCRdb's copy holds only in-frame clones and misses some; the assay was immunoSEQ multiplex PCR. The data hold 300,000 to 400,000 clones, with around 89% observed a single time. This sample was included in a study of Ad26.COV2.S vaccination and SARS-CoV-2 variants. The study, taken as a whole, reports: Those who received vaccine or placebo ended up with similar non-spike TCR breadth.

Treatment denoted: around 19 received Ad26.COV2.S at low or high dose, single or two shots; several received placebo; per-sample allocation not given. Sampling happened 63 days after the first vaccine or placebo injection. An 18-55-year-old adult in Boston served as donor. CDR3 size: 16 residues. V shed 0 bases and J shed 0 bases, with 10 bases lying between them. Germline CDR1 reads SGHRS; CDR2 reads YFSETQ. The sequence was collected from a person between 18 and 59 years old who received the Ad26.COV2.S COVID-19 vaccine or a placebo. Sequenced material: peripheral blood, taken in a trial of Ad26.COV2.S vaccine versus placebo. This chain joins TRBV5-1 and TRBJ2-1; tentatively, D is TRBD2 (5 bases). The CDR3 DNA sequence: TGCGCCAGCAGCTTGGCCCGAGGGAGCTCCTACAATGAGCAGTTCTTC. Amino acid sequence: CASSLARGSSYNEQFF.